Following are 24 T cell receptor beta chains from one sample sequenced in a study of shared clonotypes between healthy human individuals. Assay used: immunoSEQ multiplex PCR; TCRdb lists only in-frame clones, some missing. This sample has 2 million to 2.5 million clones; 95% occur once, and the top ten carry under 0.15%. Input material: naive CD4+ T cells sorted from blood. Subset noted: CD45RA+ positively selected. These receptors came from a man aged 18 to 35 in good health.

The gene calls are TRBV6-1 and TRBJ2-7; tentative D call: TRBD1 (5 bases). This CDR3 contains 15 residues. Looked up from germline, CDR1 is MNHNS and CDR2 is SASEGT. V lost 4 bases and J 6 bases, leaving 19 bases between the germline ends. CDR3 sequence (DNA): TGTGCCAGCAGTGGGACACCCCCGAACCCTCTCGAGCAGTACTTC. Protein product: CASSGTPPNPLEQYF.

The chain employs TRBV4-2 and TRBJ1-1; D is possibly TRBD1 (5 bases). The CDR3 totals 19 residues. Germline-derived CDR1 and CDR2 are LGHNA and YNFKEQ. The V end was cut by 5 bases, the J end by 8 bases, with 33 bases between. The CDR3 here is CASSTWGVRAKGDSDEAFF. CDR3 nucleotides: TGTGCCAGCAGCACTTGGGGGGTGAGGGCAAAAGGTGATTCGGACGAAGCTTTCTTT.

This clone was recorded once. The chain combines TRBV28 with TRBJ2-7; no firm D call. V dropped 2 bases and J dropped 7 bases, with 18 bases sitting between them. CDR1 is MDHEN and CDR2 is SYDVKM in the germline V gene. The CDR3 is 15 residues long. In DNA, the CDR3 is TGTGCCAGCAGTTTAGGCGCTTCGGGCCGCCTAGAGCAGTACTTC. Amino acids: CASSLGASGRLEQYF.

This sequence joins TRBV5-6 and TRBJ2-7; D perhaps matches TRBD1 (5 bases). The V gene lost 4 bases and the J gene lost 0 bases, with 8 bases spanning the gap. Per germline, CDR1 SGHDT and CDR2 YYEEEE. The CDR3 contains 13 residues. CDR3 nucleotide sequence: TGTGCCAGCAGCGCGACAGCCTCCTACGAGCAGTACTTC. Protein sequence: CASSATASYEQYF.

About this clone: Germline and junction disagree at one end, which may indicate a read error. This rearrangement joins TRBV5-6 to TRBJ1-6, with 8 bases identical to TRBD1. The CDR3 sequence is 14 residues long. The germline V gene encodes CDR1 SGHDT and CDR2 YYEEEE. The CDR3 is CASNLGTGDSPLHF. CDR3 sequence (DNA): TGTGCCAGCAACTTGGGGACAGGAGACTCACCCCTCCACTTT.

The CDR3 loop reads CASSVGNGSPLHF. As DNA, the CDR3 is TGTGCCAGCAGTGTGGGGAACGGTTCACCCCTCCACTTT. This chain joins TRBV25-1 and TRBJ1-6; D call uncertain. Per germline, CDR1 MGHDK and CDR2 SYGVNS. The germline V and J ends were trimmed by 4 bases and 9 bases, with 10 bases remaining between them. CDR3 size: 13 residues.

The chain joins TRBV6-1 to TRBJ1-5, with D possibly TRBD1 on 5 matching bases. Trimming pared 4 bases from V and 6 bases from J, leaving 10 bases between. Germline CDR1 is MNHNS and CDR2 is SASEGT. The CDR3 totals 13 residues. CDR3 coding DNA: TGTGCCAGCAGTGCGGACACTACTCAGCCCCAGCATTTT. This gives the protein CASSADTTQPQHF.

The rearrangement joins TRBV11-3 to TRBJ2-2; D remains unclear. The CDR3 loop spans 14 amino acids. Germline CDR1 and CDR2: SGHNT and YENEEA. V lost 3 bases and J 0 bases, leaving 5 bases between the germline ends. CDR3 nucleotide sequence: TGTGCCAGCAGCTTTGACTCGAACACCGGGGAGCTGTTTTTT. This gives the protein CASSFDSNTGELFF.

The CDR3 sequence: CASSDFPGDYYNEQFF. The CDR3 DNA sequence: TGTGCCAGCAGTGATTTCCCGGGGGACTACTACAATGAGCAGTTCTTC. V is TRBV6-1 and J is TRBJ2-1; 7 bases fit TRBD2. CDR3 length: 16 amino acids. The germline CDR1 and CDR2 sequences are MNHNS and SASEGT. J gave up 3 bases and V 3 bases, and 8 bases lay outside the gene matches.

The table lists this clone with a count of one. V is TRBV5-1 and J is TRBJ1-5; 7 bases are a match to TRBD1. Looked up from germline, CDR1 is SGHRS and CDR2 is YFSETQ. This CDR3 is 15 amino acids long. The trim removed 4 bases at V and 3 bases at J, leaving 7 bases unmatched. CDR3 DNA sequence: TGCGCCAGCAGCCCAAATGGACAGGTCAATCAGCCCCAGCATTTT. It yields the protein CASSPNGQVNQPQHF.

V and J are TRBV6-6 and TRBJ2-1, with 10 positions matching TRBD2. The CDR3 runs 15 residues. V was pared by 2 bases and J by 6 bases, with 4 bases of the junction left unmatched. In germline, CDR1 is MNHNY, CDR2 SVGAGI (reference sequence). Written as DNA, the CDR3 is TGTGCCAGCAGTTACCAGGGACTAGCGACCAATGAGCAGTTCTTC. It translates to CASSYQGLATNEQFF.

The V gene is TRBV6-1, the J gene TRBJ1-5; D gene ambiguous. CDR3 length: 15 amino acids. Germline V lookup: CDR1 MNHNS, CDR2 SASEGT. V shed 3 bases and J shed 4 bases, with 13 bases lying between them. The CDR3 loop reads CASSEDWAVNQPQHF. The CDR3 DNA is TGTGCCAGCAGTGAGGATTGGGCGGTTAATCAGCCCCAGCATTTT.

V usage is TRBV6-1 and J usage is TRBJ1-3; tentatively, D is TRBD1 (6 bases). Trimming took 8 bases from V and 0 from J, leaving 14 bases between them. This CDR3 contains 15 residues. The germline gives CDR1 MNHNS, CDR2 SASEGT. CDR3 nucleotides: TGTGCCAGCCACTTTACAGGGTCCTCTGGAAACACCATATATTTT. It specifies CASHFTGSSGNTIYF.

The chain couples TRBV20-1 to TRBJ1-1; the D is unclear. The germline gives CDR1 DFQATT, CDR2 SNEGSKA (reference sequence). Trimming shortened V by 3 bases and J by 6 bases, and 5 bases separated the two germline ends. The CDR3 consists of 10 residues. The CDR3 here is CSARLAEAFF. CDR3 nucleotide sequence: TGCAGTGCTAGGTTGGCTGAAGCTTTCTTT.

As DNA, the CDR3 is TGTGCCAGCAGTTCCACTAGTACGGGCCACGAGCAGTACTTC. Residues: CASSSTSTGHEQYF. This chain joins TRBV6-5 and TRBJ2-7, with D possibly TRBD2 on 5 matching bases. The CDR3 totals 14 residues. Looked up from germline, CDR1 is MNHEY and CDR2 is SVGAGI. Trimming cost V 4 bases and J 5 bases, with 15 bases left between them.

The chain couples TRBV11-3 to TRBJ2-3; D is possibly TRBD2 (5 bases). The germline gives CDR1 SGHNT, CDR2 YENEEA. This CDR3 is built from 15 residues. V lost 0 bases, J lost 3 bases, and 10 bases lay in between. In DNA form, the CDR3 reads TGTGCCAGCAGCTTAGAGTTTGGGAGAACAGATACGCAGTATTTT. Its translation is CASSLEFGRTDTQYF.

The V gene is TRBV30, the J gene TRBJ2-7; TRBD1 aligns across 7 bases. The CDR3 is 15 residues long. With V trimmed by 0 bases and J by 9 bases, 14 bases remained unmatched. Looked up from germline, CDR1 is GTSNPN and CDR2 is SVGIG (reference sequence). The CDR3 sequence is CAWSVGGQTTVGQYF. The CDR3 nucleotides read TGTGCCTGGAGTGTAGGGGGACAGACAACCGTCGGGCAGTACTTC.

The V and J genes are TRBV10-3 and TRBJ2-2; 9 nucleotides line up with TRBD2. J lost 4 bases, V lost 2 bases, and 8 bases had no gene match. The CDR3 extends over 17 amino acids. Germline CDR1 ENHRY, CDR2 SYGVKD. CDR3 protein: CAISELRRGGRTGELFF. As DNA, the CDR3 is TGTGCCATCAGTGAGCTTAGGCGGGGGGGCCGCACCGGGGAGCTGTTTTTT.

The V call is TRBV6-5, the J call TRBJ1-2; a possible D gene is TRBD1 (5 bases). This CDR3 spans 12 amino acids. The V gene lost 6 bases and the J gene lost 8 bases, with 13 bases spanning the gap. From germline, CDR1 is MNHEY and CDR2 SVGAGI. The CDR3 DNA sequence: TGTGCCAGCAGGGCAGGGTCAGAGGGCTACACCTTC. It yields the protein CASRAGSEGYTF.

The chain employs TRBV7-9 and TRBJ1-1; 8 bases align to TRBD1. J was trimmed by 7 bases and V by 5 bases; bases with no gene match: 9. The germline V gene has CDR1 SEHNR and CDR2 FQNEAQ (reference sequence). The CDR3 sequence is 14 residues long. CDR3 nucleotides: TGTGCCAGCAGCCCGGACAGGGTTTATGATGAAGCTTTCTTT. It is translated as CASSPDRVYDEAFF.

The chain couples TRBV27 to TRBJ2-7; 9 positions agree with TRBD1. This CDR3 is 16 amino acids long. Per the germline V gene, CDR1 is MNHEY and CDR2 is SMNVEV (reference sequence). The V gene end was trimmed by 1 base and the J gene end by 3 bases; junction bases not matched to a gene: 7. The CDR3 sequence: CASSLLPSGQGYEQYF. CDR3 coding DNA: TGTGCCAGCAGTTTATTGCCGTCGGGACAGGGCTACGAGCAGTACTTC.

The rearrangement uses TRBV6-6 and TRBJ1-2; possibly TRBD1 for D (6 bases). Germline V gene lookup returns CDR1 MNHNY and CDR2 SVGAGI (reference sequence). The CDR3 is 15 residues long. V lost 5 bases and J 4 bases, leaving 17 bases between the germline ends. CDR3 sequence: CASSAIQGGAYGYTF. DNA of the CDR3: TGTGCCAGCAGTGCCATACAGGGTGGGGCCTATGGCTACACCTTC.

This sequence joins TRBV6-1 and TRBJ2-7, with 9 bases matching TRBD1. Germline CDR1 is MNHNS and CDR2 is SASEGT. V shed 7 bases and J 2 bases; nucleotides not matched to a gene: 6. The CDR3 consists of 14 residues. The CDR3, as DNA: TGTGCCAGCACCATCGGGACAGGGCCCTACGAGCAGTACTTC. As protein: CASTIGTGPYEQYF.

The chain combines TRBV5-1 with TRBJ2-1; tentatively, D is TRBD1 or TRBD2 (6 bases each). The length of the CDR3 is 14 residues. Germline V gives CDR1 SGHRS, CDR2 YFSETQ. With 7 bases removed from V and 6 bases from J, the gap between germline ends came to 17 bases. Here the CDR3 DNA reads TGCGCCAGCTCCGGACGGGGGCCACCCAATGAGCAGTTCTTC. It encodes CASSGRGPPNEQFF.